This is a list of T cell receptor beta chains from one sample in a study of blood T cells in healthy people across ages. TCRdb passed the 5' RACE reads through MiXCR, listing each CDR3 protein once. The table lists more than 650,000 distinct CDR3 sequences, about 20% of them singletons. The specimen was blood. All receptors come from a man aged 70-80 years in good health. The CDR3 runs from the conserved cysteine through the conserved F or W. Each record gives: V gene, clone size, J gene, D gene, CDR3 DNA, CDR3 protein. D genes are given only for firm matches. The size of a clone is reported for some rows only, either as once, few or many, or as a class for expanded clones.

v_gene: TRBV16; abundance: few; j_gene: TRBJ1-4; d_gene: .; CDR3nt: TGTGCCAGCAGCCGCATAATTGAAAAACTGTTTTTT; CDR3aa: CASSRIIEKLFF
v_gene: TRBV7-2; abundance: few; j_gene: TRBJ1-6; d_gene: .; CDR3nt: TGTGCCAGCAGCTTAGTGGGGGGTAATTCACCCCTCCACTTT; CDR3aa: CASSLVGGNSPLHF
v_gene: TRBV7-2; abundance: .; j_gene: TRBJ2-1; d_gene: TRBD1; CDR3nt: TGTGCCAGCAGCTCGAGGGGGCTGTGGAATGAGCAGTTCTTC; CDR3aa: CASSSRGLWNEQFF
v_gene: TRBV12-3/TRBV12-4; abundance: .; j_gene: TRBJ2-5; d_gene: .; CDR3nt: TGTGCCAGCAGTTTGCAGGGAGGCAGAAGGCAAGAGACCCAGTACTTC; CDR3aa: CASSLQGGRRQETQYF
v_gene: TRBV5-1; abundance: .; j_gene: TRBJ2-1; d_gene: .; CDR3nt: TGCGCCAGCAGCTTAGTCGGGAGCACCTACAATGAGCAGTTCTTC; CDR3aa: CASSLVGSTYNEQFF
v_gene: TRBV4-3; abundance: .; j_gene: TRBJ2-1; d_gene: .; CDR3nt: TGCGCCAGCAGCCACAGGGGCGTTGAGCAGTTCTTC; CDR3aa: CASSHRGVEQFF
v_gene: TRBV10-2; abundance: once; j_gene: TRBJ2-1; d_gene: TRBD2; CDR3nt: TGCGCCAGCAGTCTGACTAGCGGGGCAGGTGAGCAGTTCTTC; CDR3aa: CASSLTSGAGEQFF
v_gene: TRBV4-3; abundance: few; j_gene: TRBJ2-5; d_gene: .; CDR3nt: TGCGCCAGCAGCCAAGGTGGGGGGCTGAGTGAGACCCAGTACTTC; CDR3aa: CASSQGGGLSETQYF
v_gene: TRBV3-1; abundance: few; j_gene: TRBJ2-1; d_gene: TRBD2; CDR3nt: TGTGCCAGCAGCCAAGACTCTAGCGGGCAACGGGAGTTCTTC; CDR3aa: CASSQDSSGQREFF
v_gene: TRBV6-2/TRBV6-3; abundance: .; j_gene: TRBJ1-5; d_gene: TRBD1; CDR3nt: TGTGCCAGCAGTTATGGGACAGAGAATCAGCCCCAGCGTTTT; CDR3aa: CASSYGTENQPQRF
v_gene: TRBV6-1; abundance: few; j_gene: TRBJ1-5; d_gene: .; CDR3nt: TGTGCCAGCAAGGGGAGCAATCAGCCCCAGCATTTT; CDR3aa: CASKGSNQPQHF
v_gene: TRBV5-1; abundance: few; j_gene: TRBJ1-6; d_gene: .; CDR3nt: TGCGCCAGCAGCTTGTGGGGTCAGGATTCACCCCTCCACTTT; CDR3aa: CASSLWGQDSPLHF
v_gene: TRBV5-1; abundance: .; j_gene: TRBJ1-4; d_gene: TRBD1; CDR3nt: TGCGCCAGCAGGAGTACAGGGGTGAGAGAAAAACTGTTTTTT; CDR3aa: CASRSTGVREKLFF
v_gene: TRBV28; abundance: .; j_gene: TRBJ2-2; d_gene: .; CDR3nt: TGTGCCAGCAGTTTAGGAACTAGCTTCGGGGAGCTGTTTTTT; CDR3aa: CASSLGTSFGELFF
v_gene: TRBV24-1; abundance: .; j_gene: TRBJ2-5; d_gene: TRBD2; CDR3nt: TGTGCCACCAGTGATACCCATTCGGTAGCGGGGTTAGAGACCCAGTACTTC; CDR3aa: CATSDTHSVAGLETQYF
v_gene: TRBV24-1; abundance: .; j_gene: TRBJ1-4; d_gene: .; CDR3nt: TGTGCCACCAGTGATTTGGGGGGCCCGAATGAAAAACTGTTTTTT; CDR3aa: CATSDLGGPNEKLFF
v_gene: TRBV20-1; abundance: .; j_gene: TRBJ2-1; d_gene: TRBD2; CDR3nt: TGCAGTGCTAGAGGACTAGCCACCGGCAATGAGCAGTTCTTC; CDR3aa: CSARGLATGNEQFF
v_gene: TRBV20-1; abundance: .; j_gene: TRBJ2-1; d_gene: .; CDR3nt: TGCAGTGCTAGTATCCAGCGTGAGCAGTTCTTC; CDR3aa: CSASIQREQFF
v_gene: TRBV6-6; abundance: few; j_gene: TRBJ1-1; d_gene: TRBD1; CDR3nt: TGTGCCAGCAACTGGGACAGCCCGAACACTGAAGCTTTCTTT; CDR3aa: CASNWDSPNTEAFF
v_gene: TRBV24-1; abundance: .; j_gene: TRBJ2-3; d_gene: TRBD2; CDR3nt: TGTGCCACCAGTGACAACCTTAGCGGGGTACTGGATACGCAGTATTTT; CDR3aa: CATSDNLSGVLDTQYF
v_gene: TRBV29-1; abundance: few; j_gene: TRBJ1-2; d_gene: TRBD1; CDR3nt: TGCAGCGTTGAAGGGACAGGGGCTAACTATGGCTACACCTTC; CDR3aa: CSVEGTGANYGYTF
v_gene: TRBV9; abundance: many; j_gene: TRBJ2-5; d_gene: .; CDR3nt: TGTGCCAGCAGCACCGATCGAGACAGAGGAGAGACCCAGTACTTC; CDR3aa: CASSTDRDRGETQYF
v_gene: TRBV13; abundance: few; j_gene: TRBJ1-6; d_gene: TRBD1; CDR3nt: TGTGCCAGCAGCCGGTTGACAGGGGGCGCCGATAATTCACCCCTCCACTTT; CDR3aa: CASSRLTGGADNSPLHF
v_gene: TRBV7-9; abundance: .; j_gene: TRBJ2-1; d_gene: .; CDR3nt: TGTGCCAGCAGCTTAGGCAGCGGGCGAACCTACAATGAGCAGTTCTTC; CDR3aa: CASSLGSGRTYNEQFF
v_gene: TRBV11-2; abundance: many; j_gene: TRBJ1-1; d_gene: .; CDR3nt: TGTGCCAGCAGCTTACCCCGGCAGAACACTGAAGCTTTCTTT; CDR3aa: CASSLPRQNTEAFF
v_gene: TRBV9; abundance: few; j_gene: TRBJ2-1; d_gene: .; CDR3nt: TGTGCCAGCAGCCCCCACTCTAGCACTAATGAGCAGTTCTTC; CDR3aa: CASSPHSSTNEQFF
v_gene: TRBV20-1; abundance: .; j_gene: TRBJ2-3; d_gene: TRBD2; CDR3nt: TGCAGTCCCTCAGGGACTAGCGGGGGGGCTACAGATACGCAGTATTTT; CDR3aa: CSPSGTSGGATDTQYF
v_gene: TRBV7-2; abundance: .; j_gene: TRBJ2-3; d_gene: .; CDR3nt: TGTGCCAGCAGCTTAAGGGCACCTCCTAGCACAGATACGCAGTATTTT; CDR3aa: CASSLRAPPSTDTQYF
v_gene: TRBV7-2; abundance: .; j_gene: TRBJ2-7; d_gene: .; CDR3nt: TGTGCCAGCAGCTTATTCGCCGAGCAGTACTTC; CDR3aa: CASSLFAEQYF
v_gene: TRBV5-1; abundance: few; j_gene: TRBJ1-4; d_gene: .; CDR3nt: TGCGCCAGCGGCTGGACAGTTACTAATGAAAAACTGTTTTTT; CDR3aa: CASGWTVTNEKLFF
v_gene: TRBV3-1; abundance: .; j_gene: TRBJ1-1; d_gene: .; CDR3nt: TGTGCCAGCAGCCAAGATCTTCCAGGGATCACATCTGAAGCTTTCTTT; CDR3aa: CASSQDLPGITSEAFF
v_gene: TRBV6-6; abundance: .; j_gene: TRBJ2-5; d_gene: .; CDR3nt: TGTACCAGCAGTTCGCAAGAGACCCAGTACTTC; CDR3aa: CTSSSQETQYF
v_gene: TRBV4-3; abundance: few; j_gene: TRBJ2-1; d_gene: TRBD2; CDR3nt: TGCGCCAGCAGCCAAGAAAATGTTGATAGCGGGAGACCCCACAATGAGCAGTTCTTC; CDR3aa: CASSQENVDSGRPHNEQFF
v_gene: TRBV15; abundance: .; j_gene: TRBJ2-1; d_gene: .; CDR3nt: TGTGCCACCAGCAGAGAAGGGCGAGGGCGTGAGCAGTTCTTC; CDR3aa: CATSREGRGREQFF
v_gene: TRBV3-1; abundance: .; j_gene: TRBJ2-7; d_gene: TRBD2; CDR3nt: TGTGCCAGCAGCCAAACTAGCGGGGGAATCTACGAGCAGTACTTC; CDR3aa: CASSQTSGGIYEQYF
v_gene: TRBV4-2; abundance: .; j_gene: TRBJ1-2; d_gene: .; CDR3nt: TGTGCCAGCAGCCAAGGTACCGCCGGGGCTAACTATGGCTACACCTTC; CDR3aa: CASSQGTAGANYGYTF
v_gene: TRBV7-2; abundance: .; j_gene: TRBJ2-4; d_gene: .; CDR3nt: TGTGCCAGCAGCTTGGCACAGACCAAAAACATTCAGTACTTC; CDR3aa: CASSLAQTKNIQYF
v_gene: TRBV5-1; abundance: few; j_gene: TRBJ2-1; d_gene: .; CDR3nt: TGCGCCAGCAGCTTGGTCGATGGAAATGAGCAGTTCTTC; CDR3aa: CASSLVDGNEQFF
v_gene: TRBV19; abundance: .; j_gene: TRBJ1-2; d_gene: .; CDR3nt: TGTGCCAGTAGTATGGGGGGAGCCCTGTACGGCTACACCTTC; CDR3aa: CASSMGGALYGYTF
v_gene: TRBV11-2; abundance: .; j_gene: TRBJ1-4; d_gene: .; CDR3nt: TGTGCCAGCAGCTTAGGGGACGCAGCCGCACTGTTTTTT; CDR3aa: CASSLGDAAALFF
v_gene: TRBV7-2; abundance: .; j_gene: TRBJ2-1; d_gene: .; CDR3nt: TGTGCCAGCAGCTTTGCGATTAATGAGCAGTTCTTC; CDR3aa: CASSFAINEQFF
v_gene: TRBV20-1; abundance: .; j_gene: TRBJ2-5; d_gene: TRBD1; CDR3nt: TGCAGTGCTCGGGGTCTGGCAGACAGGGGGTTGATGGAGACCCAGTACTTC; CDR3aa: CSARGLADRGLMETQYF
v_gene: TRBV6-5; abundance: .; j_gene: TRBJ2-3; d_gene: TRBD2; CDR3nt: TGTGCCAGCATCCGTAGTGGTCTAGCGGGATCAGAGGGGACGCAGTATTTT; CDR3aa: CASIRSGLAGSEGTQYF
v_gene: TRBV28; abundance: .; j_gene: TRBJ2-7; d_gene: .; CDR3nt: TGTGCCAGCAGTTCACCGGGACGGAAAATCTACGAGCAGTACTTC; CDR3aa: CASSSPGRKIYEQYF
v_gene: TRBV5-1; abundance: .; j_gene: TRBJ1-6; d_gene: .; CDR3nt: TGCGCCAGCAGCTTGGGCGCCAAGGGGCTAACCTATAATTCACCCCTCCACTTT; CDR3aa: CASSLGAKGLTYNSPLHF
v_gene: TRBV28; abundance: few; j_gene: TRBJ1-1; d_gene: .; CDR3nt: TGTGCCAGCAGGCCACCCGTGGGGCGAATGGCTTTCTTT; CDR3aa: CASRPPVGRMAFF
v_gene: TRBV28; abundance: .; j_gene: TRBJ1-2; d_gene: TRBD1; CDR3nt: TGTGCCAGCAGGGCTCATGGACAGGAGACCTATGGCTACACCTTC; CDR3aa: CASRAHGQETYGYTF
v_gene: TRBV28; abundance: .; j_gene: TRBJ2-7; d_gene: .; CDR3nt: TGTGCCACCCAGGGTTCACCGACCTACGAGCAGTACTTC; CDR3aa: CATQGSPTYEQYF
v_gene: TRBV20-1; abundance: few; j_gene: TRBJ2-5; d_gene: .; CDR3nt: TGCAGTGCTAGAGATTCGAAACTAGCTTCCCAAGAGACCCAGTACTTC; CDR3aa: CSARDSKLASQETQYF
v_gene: TRBV5-1; abundance: few; j_gene: TRBJ2-1; d_gene: TRBD2; CDR3nt: TGCGCCAGCAGCTTGACCCTAGCGGGAGGGACTCACAATGAGCAGTTCTTC; CDR3aa: CASSLTLAGGTHNEQFF
v_gene: TRBV3-1; abundance: .; j_gene: TRBJ2-3; d_gene: .; CDR3nt: TGTGCCAGCAGCCAAAGGTACACCTCTTCGCAGTATTTT; CDR3aa: CASSQRYTSSQYF
v_gene: TRBV6-5; abundance: .; j_gene: TRBJ2-7; d_gene: .; CDR3nt: TGTGCCAGCAGTTACTCGTGGGGGAGCGTACAGGCTCGCGACGAGCAGTACTTC; CDR3aa: CASSYSWGSVQARDEQYF